The 30 T cell receptor beta chains reported below all come from one sample, sequenced in a study of blood T cell repertoires in COVID-19. Sequencing was performed with immunoSEQ multiplex PCR; in TCRdb, only in-frame clones are kept and a portion is missing. This table has about 40,000 clones, around 84% appearing once. The sample was peripheral blood. The receptor source for this set is a human donor in a cohort sampled during active COVID-19.

In its sample, this clone was seen a few times. The gene calls are TRBV19 and TRBJ2-5, with D maybe TRBD1 (7 bases). Per germline, CDR1 LNHDA and CDR2 SQIVND (reference sequence). V was trimmed by 3 bases and J by 0 bases, leaving 11 bases between them. CDR3 size: 15 residues. The CDR3 nucleotides read TGTGCCAGTAGTATTGGGGGGACAGACCAAGAGACCCAGTACTTC. This translates into CASSIGGTDQETQYF.

V usage is TRBV11-2 and J usage is TRBJ2-5; TRBD2 agrees at 12 bases. With 5 bases clipped from V and 7 bases from J, the junction kept 8 bases outside the gene matches. The length of the CDR3 is 15 residues. Germline V lookup: CDR1 SGHAT, CDR2 FQNNGV. Here the CDR3 DNA reads TGTGCCAGCAGCCCGCAATTACTAGCGGGGGGGACCCAGTACTTC. It yields the protein CASSPQLLAGGTQYF.

The chain couples TRBV27 to TRBJ2-5; 10 bases align to TRBD1. From germline, CDR1 is MNHEY and CDR2 SMNVEV (reference sequence). V dropped 5 bases and J dropped 4; count of bases not matched to a gene: 7. This CDR3 region has 15 residues. CDR3 sequence reads: CASSPDRGRGETQYF. The CDR3 region has the DNA TGTGCCAGCAGTCCCGACAGGGGGCGCGGAGAGACCCAGTACTTC.

The chain couples TRBV7-9 to TRBJ2-3; D may be TRBD1 (6 bases). CDR1 and CDR2 from the germline V gene are SEHNR and FQNEAQ (reference sequence). The CDR3 extends over 14 amino acids. V was cut by 7 bases and J by 1 base, with 12 bases left in between. This CDR3 reads CASTSGARTDTQYF. CDR3 DNA sequence: TGTGCCAGCACCTCAGGGGCCCGCACAGATACGCAGTATTTT.

The rearrangement joins TRBV5-1 to TRBJ2-2; a possible D gene is TRBD2 (5 bases). The CDR3 contains 16 residues. Trimming removed 0 bases at V and 8 bases at J, with 17 bases between. From germline, CDR1 is SGHRS and CDR2 YFSETQ. This CDR3 is CASSLEDGVFGGELFF. CDR3 nucleotides: TGCGCCAGCAGCTTGGAGGACGGGGTTTTTGGTGGGGAGCTGTTTTTT.

The CDR3: CASSSDSIYGYTF. The CDR3 DNA reads TGTGCCAGCAGCTCGGACTCGATATATGGCTACACCTTC. This chain connects TRBV5-4 to TRBJ1-2; D ambiguous. Between the trimmed V and J ends, which lost 3 bases and 5 bases, there was a span of 11 bases. Germline V gene data show CDR1 as SGHNT and CDR2 as YYREEE (reference sequence). This CDR3 region has 13 residues. The entire variable domain, with the rest obtained from reference TRBV5-4 and TRBJ1-2, is as follows: ETGVTQSPTHLIKTRGQQVTLRCSSQSGHNTVSWYQQALGQGPQFIFQYYREEENGRGNFPPRFSGLQFPNYSSELNVNALELDDSALYLCASSSDSIYGYTFGSGTRLTVV.

The chain joins TRBV5-5 to TRBJ2-2, with 13 bases aligning to TRBD2. Trimming at V came to 4 bases and at J to 0 bases, leaving 9 bases not matched to a gene. This CDR3 contains 19 residues. CDR1 and CDR2 from the germline V gene are SGHKS and YYEKEE (reference sequence). Written as DNA, the CDR3 is TGTGCCAGCAGCCCGACCCGCGGACTAGCGGGGGCGAACACCGGGGAGCTGTTTTTT. Translation: CASSPTRGLAGANTGELFF.

The chain is built from TRBV7-2 and TRBJ1-2; 8 nucleotides line up with TRBD1. The CDR3 loop spans 15 amino acids. Germline V gives CDR1 SGHTA, CDR2 FQGNSA. Trimming cost V 5 bases and J 8 bases; bases outside gene matches: 13. CDR3 bases: TGTGCCAGCAGCGCCAGGACAGGGACTGGTGGGGGCTACACCTTC. Protein: CASSARTGTGGGYTF.

The chain joins TRBV10-1 to TRBJ1-1, with 9 bases fitting TRBD1. Germline CDR1 reads WNHNN; CDR2 reads SYGVQD (reference sequence). CDR3 length: 16 residues. V dropped 0 bases and J dropped 6; count of bases not matched to a gene: 8. In nucleotides, the CDR3 is TGCGCCAGCAGTGAGTCACAGGGGGCTGGTTTCCCTGAAGCTTTCTTT. This gives the protein CASSESQGAGFPEAFF.

The chain joins TRBV13 to TRBJ2-5; 10 positions match TRBD2. The junction had 18 bases not matched to a gene; V was cut back by 8 bases and J by 9 bases. Germline V gene data show CDR1 as PRHDT and CDR2 as FYEKMQ (reference sequence). The CDR3 sequence is 16 residues long. As DNA, the CDR3 is TGTGCCAGCCCTCTGAGGACTAGCGGCCCACCGGGGGCCCAGTACTTC. This codes for CASPLRTSGPPGAQYF.

The chain is built from TRBV5-1 and TRBJ1-2, with a weak D call TRBD1 (5 bases). Germline V CDR1 and CDR2: SGHRS, YFSETQ. Trimming left V 0 bases short and J 6 bases short, with 15 bases between. CDR3 length: 15 residues. This CDR3 reads CASSLDFRTSHGYTF. CDR3 nucleotide sequence: TGCGCCAGCAGCTTGGATTTTAGGACATCTCATGGCTACACCTTC. The whole variable domain, remainder taken from reference TRBV5-1 and TRBJ1-2, is KAGVTQTPRYLIKTRGQQVTLSCSPISGHRSVSWYQQTPGQGLQFLFEYFSETQRNKGNFPGRFSGRQFSNSRSEMNVSTLELGDSALYLCASSLDFRTSHGYTFGSGTRLTVV.

V is TRBV11-2 and J is TRBJ1-6; 9 nucleotides agree with TRBD1. CDR1 is SGHAT and CDR2 is FQNNGV in the germline V gene. The CDR3 has 16 residues. Trimming took 5 bases from V and 7 from J; bases not matched to a gene: 9. The CDR3 loop is CASSLRGQGENSPLHF. The DNA of the CDR3 is TGTGCCAGCAGCCTAAGGGGACAGGGTGAAAATTCACCCCTCCACTTT.

The chain combines TRBV5-1 with TRBJ1-2; D not certain. Germline V CDR1 and CDR2: SGHRS, YFSETQ. The CDR3 sequence is 12 residues long. With 0 bases removed from V and 8 bases from J, the gap between germline ends came to 8 bases. The CDR3 reads CASSLDVTGYTF. The CDR3 region has the DNA TGCGCCAGCAGCTTGGACGTCACAGGCTACACCTTC.

The chain joins TRBV12-1 to TRBJ1-1; whether TRBD1, the table's D call, matches the DNA was not checked. TRBV12-1 is marked as a pseudogene. This CDR3 contains 14 residues. The CDR3 reads CASSARDKNTEAFF. CDR3 nucleotide sequence: TGTGCCAGCAGCGCCCGGGACAAGAACACTGAAGCTTTCTTT.

J is TRBJ2-1 and V is TRBV5-4, with TRBD1 as a possible D gene (6 bases). V was cut by 4 bases and J by 6 bases, with 23 bases left in between. Looked up from germline, CDR1 is SGHNT and CDR2 is YYREEE (reference sequence). The CDR3 is made up of 17 amino acids. The CDR3 loop reads CASSQRVTGLGGNEQFF. CDR3 bases: TGTGCCAGCAGCCAAAGGGTCACAGGGCTTGGAGGCAATGAGCAGTTCTTC.

The chain couples TRBV2 to TRBJ2-1; tentative D call: TRBD1 (5 bases). Germline CDR1 SNHLY, CDR2 FYNNEI. This CDR3 comprises 15 residues. Trimming cost V 1 base and J 0 bases, with 7 bases left between them. The CDR3 sequence: CASSEETASYNEQFF. CDR3 nucleotide sequence: TGTGCCAGCAGTGAAGAGACAGCCTCCTACAATGAGCAGTTCTTC.

J is TRBJ1-5 and V is TRBV12-5; tentative D call: TRBD1 (6 bases). CDR1 is LGHNT and CDR2 is FRNRAP in the germline V gene. The V and J ends lost 6 bases and 3 bases respectively, with 12 bases between them. The CDR3 runs 14 residues. DNA for the CDR3: TGTGCTAGTGGCCGGACAGCGGTCAATCAGCCCCAGCATTTT. This gives the protein CASGRTAVNQPQHF. The full variable domain, with the rest looked up from reference TRBV12-5 and TRBJ1-5, is DARVTQTPRHKVTEMGQEVTMRCQPILGHNTVFWYRQTMMQGLELLAYFRNRAPLDDSGMPKDRFSAEMPDATLATLKIQPSEPRDSAVYFCASGRTAVNQPQHFGDGTRLSIL.

The chain combines TRBV5-4 with TRBJ2-1, with 12 bases lining up with TRBD2. The germline CDR1 and CDR2 sequences are SGHNT and YYREEE (reference sequence). The CDR3 covers 15 residues. V was pared by 4 bases and J by 9 bases, with 8 bases of the junction left unmatched. For the CDR3, the DNA is TGTGCCAGCAGCCCAGGGACTAGCGGGCGGGTTGAGCAGTTCTTC. It is translated as CASSPGTSGRVEQFF.

V gene TRBV11-3 combines with J gene TRBJ2-1; 7 bases agree with TRBD1. This CDR3 has 18 amino acids. V trimming: 5 bases; J trimming: 6 bases; junction bases outside the gene matches: 19. Germline values: CDR1 SGHNT, CDR2 YENEEA. The CDR3 nucleotides read TGTGCCAGCAGCCGGAATGACAGGCAGGGGGTGAGGGCCAATGAGCAGTTCTTC. This translates into CASSRNDRQGVRANEQFF.

This clone was picked up a small number of times. The chain uses TRBV5-4 and TRBJ1-3; 12 bases fit TRBD1. The germline CDR1 and CDR2 sequences are SGHNT and YYREEE (reference sequence). Trimming at V came to 3 bases and at J to 0 bases, leaving 4 bases not matched to a gene. The length of the CDR3 is 17 residues. The chain's CDR3 is CASSSGDRGLSGNTIYF. CDR3 DNA sequence: TGTGCCAGCAGCTCGGGGGACAGGGGGCTCTCTGGAAACACCATATATTTT.

This rearrangement joins TRBV5-4 to TRBJ1-1; no clear D gene. Trimming removed 4 bases from V and 7 bases from J, with 11 bases in between. Germline-derived CDR1 and CDR2 are SGHNT and YYREEE (reference sequence). This CDR3 has 12 residues. For the CDR3, the DNA is TGTGCCAGCAGCCTGGAAAGAGTTGAAGCTTTCTTT. Amino acids: CASSLERVEAFF.

The CDR3 here is CASGWGGLMTQYF. The CDR3 DNA is TGTGCTAGTGGGTGGGGAGGGTTGATGACCCAGTACTTC. The V call is TRBV12-5, the J call TRBJ2-5, with TRBD2 matching over 7 bases. J lost 7 bases, V lost 6 bases, and 8 bases had no gene match. The CDR3 is 13 residues long. In germline, CDR1 is LGHNT, CDR2 FRNRAP. Supplemented by reference TRBV12-5 and TRBJ2-5, the full variable domain reads DARVTQTPRHKVTEMGQEVTMRCQPILGHNTVFWYRQTMMQGLELLAYFRNRAPLDDSGMPKDRFSAEMPDATLATLKIQPSEPRDSAVYFCASGWGGLMTQYFGPGTRLLVL.

The chain carries TRBV9 and TRBJ1-1, with 8 nucleotides matching TRBD1. The CDR3 extends over 16 amino acids. V was clipped by 0 bases and J by 1 base; unmatched bases: 5. The germline CDR1 and CDR2 sequences are SGDLS and YYNGEE. For the CDR3, the DNA is TGTGCCAGCAGCGTAGGGCAGGGGGCGGGGAACACTGAAGCTTTCTTT. It specifies CASSVGQGAGNTEAFF.

The chain has TRBV10-3 and TRBJ2-1, with 11 bases fitting TRBD1. Germline V CDR1 and CDR2: ENHRY, SYGVKD. Trimming removed 5 bases from V and 0 bases from J; junction bases left unmatched: 3. This CDR3 is 16 amino acids long. The CDR3 sequence: CAISTGTGGSYNEQFF. The CDR3 nucleotides are TGTGCCATCAGTACCGGGACAGGGGGCTCCTACAATGAGCAGTTCTTC.

The V and J genes are TRBV3-1 (or the pseudogene TRBV3-2) and TRBJ2-7; 7 bases map to TRBD1. Losses at the gene ends were 0 bases for V and 2 bases for J; bases not matched to a gene: 13. CDR1 is LGHDT and CDR2 is YNNKEL in the germline V gene (reference sequence). This CDR3 comprises 18 residues. CDR3 loop: CASSQDNRDSRITYEQYF. CDR3 DNA sequence: TGTGCCAGCAGCCAAGACAACCGGGACAGCCGTATTACCTACGAGCAGTACTTC.

The chain couples TRBV5-1 to TRBJ2-3, with D perhaps matching TRBD2 (5 bases). The CDR3 consists of 14 residues. The V gene lost 5 bases and the J gene lost 4 bases, with 14 bases spanning the gap. Germline values: CDR1 SGHRS, CDR2 YFSETQ. The CDR3 is CASRPQQRADTQYF. CDR3 DNA sequence: TGCGCCAGCAGACCCCAGCAGAGGGCAGATACGCAGTATTTT.

The chain links TRBV30 to TRBJ1-1; TRBD1 might be the D (6 bases). The germline gives CDR1 GTSNPN, CDR2 SVGIG (reference sequence). V was clipped by 0 bases and J by 4 bases, with 15 bases between them. The CDR3 extends over 15 amino acids. The CDR3 loop reads CAWSVQGREGTEAFF. In DNA, the CDR3 is TGTGCCTGGAGTGTACAGGGCAGGGAGGGCACTGAAGCTTTCTTT.

This clone was found a few times. The CDR3 spells CASSLAANYGYTF. DNA for the CDR3: TGTGCCAGCAGTTTGGCGGCTAACTATGGCTACACCTTC. This chain connects TRBV27 to TRBJ1-2; D gene ambiguous. This CDR3 comprises 13 residues. Trimming removed 3 bases from V and 0 bases from J, with 5 bases in between. In germline, CDR1 is MNHEY, CDR2 SMNVEV (reference sequence).

The CDR3: CASSDLGRGSGNTIYF. The DNA for the CDR3 is TGTGCCAGCAGCGACCTTGGGCGGGGTTCTGGAAACACCATATATTTT. The V call is TRBV14, the J call TRBJ1-3, with D hard to call. CDR3 length: 16 amino acids. Germline V gene data show CDR1 as SGHDN and CDR2 as FVKESK. Trimming stripped 5 bases from V and 1 base from J, with 15 bases between.

This clone was seen only a few times. This chain uses TRBV9 with TRBJ2-7, with TRBD2 matching over 7 bases. The J segment lost 0 bases and the V segment lost 4 bases, leaving 7 bases of the junction unmatched. Germline V gene sequence: CDR1 SGDLS, CDR2 YYNGEE. The CDR3 is 15 amino acids. The CDR3, as DNA: TGTGCCAGCAGCCCGAGAAGCGGGGTCTCCTACGAGCAGTACTTC. As protein: CASSPRSGVSYEQYF.